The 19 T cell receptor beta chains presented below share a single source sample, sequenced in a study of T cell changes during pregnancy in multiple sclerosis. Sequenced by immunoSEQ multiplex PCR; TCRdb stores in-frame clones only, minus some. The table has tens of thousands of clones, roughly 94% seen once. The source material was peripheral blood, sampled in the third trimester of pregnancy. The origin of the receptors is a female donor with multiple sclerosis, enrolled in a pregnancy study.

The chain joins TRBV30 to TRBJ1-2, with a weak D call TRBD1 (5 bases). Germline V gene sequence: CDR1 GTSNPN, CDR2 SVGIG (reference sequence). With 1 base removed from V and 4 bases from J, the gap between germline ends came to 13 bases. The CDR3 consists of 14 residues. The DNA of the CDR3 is TGTGCCTGGAGTGGATTAGGGAGGGGCTATGGCTACACCTTC. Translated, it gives CAWSGLGRGYGYTF.

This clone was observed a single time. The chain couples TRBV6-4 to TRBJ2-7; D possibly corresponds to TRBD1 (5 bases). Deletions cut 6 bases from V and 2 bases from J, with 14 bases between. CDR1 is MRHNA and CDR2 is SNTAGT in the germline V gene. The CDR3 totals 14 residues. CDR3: CASSQGFLPYEQYF. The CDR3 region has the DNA TGTGCCAGCAGCCAGGGTTTTCTCCCCTACGAGCAGTACTTC.

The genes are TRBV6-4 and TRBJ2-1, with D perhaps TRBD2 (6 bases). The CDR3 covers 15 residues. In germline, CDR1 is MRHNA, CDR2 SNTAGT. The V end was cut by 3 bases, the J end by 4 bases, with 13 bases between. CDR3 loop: CASSEEGGGYNEQFF. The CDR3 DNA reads TGTGCCAGCAGTGAAGAGGGAGGAGGGTACAATGAGCAGTTCTTC.

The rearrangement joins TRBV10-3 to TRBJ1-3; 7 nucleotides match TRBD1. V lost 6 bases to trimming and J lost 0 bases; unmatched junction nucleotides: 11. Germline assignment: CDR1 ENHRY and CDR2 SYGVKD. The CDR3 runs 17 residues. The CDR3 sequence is CAIRSWTGRDSGNTIYF. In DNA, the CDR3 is TGTGCCATCAGAAGTTGGACAGGTCGCGACTCTGGAAACACCATATATTTT.

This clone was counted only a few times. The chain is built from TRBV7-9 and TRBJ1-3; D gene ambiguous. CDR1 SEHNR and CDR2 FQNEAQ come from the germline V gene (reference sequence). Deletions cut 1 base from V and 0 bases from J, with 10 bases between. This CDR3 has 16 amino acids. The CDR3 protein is CASSLGGEGSGNTIYF. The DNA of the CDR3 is TGTGCCAGCAGCTTAGGGGGTGAGGGCTCTGGAAACACCATATATTTT. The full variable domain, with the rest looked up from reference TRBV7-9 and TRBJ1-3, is DTGVSQNPRHKITKRGQNVTFRCDPISEHNRLYWYRQTLGQGPEFLTYFQNEAQLEKSRLLSDRFSAERPKGSFSTLEIQRTEQGDSAMYLCASSLGGEGSGNTIYFGEGSWLTVV.

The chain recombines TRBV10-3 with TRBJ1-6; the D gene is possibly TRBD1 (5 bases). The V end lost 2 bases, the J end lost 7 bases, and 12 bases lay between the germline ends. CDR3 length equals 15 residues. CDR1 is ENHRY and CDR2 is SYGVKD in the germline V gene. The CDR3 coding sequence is TGTGCCATCAGTGAGAGCAGGGTCTCGAATTCACCCCTCCACTTT. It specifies CAISESRVSNSPLHF.

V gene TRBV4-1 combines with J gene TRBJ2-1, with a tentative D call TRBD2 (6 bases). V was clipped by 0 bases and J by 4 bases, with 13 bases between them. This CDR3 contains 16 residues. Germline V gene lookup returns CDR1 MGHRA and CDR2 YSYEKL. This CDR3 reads CASSQEEGRIYNEQFF. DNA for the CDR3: TGCGCCAGCAGCCAAGAGGAAGGGAGGATTTACAATGAGCAGTTCTTC.

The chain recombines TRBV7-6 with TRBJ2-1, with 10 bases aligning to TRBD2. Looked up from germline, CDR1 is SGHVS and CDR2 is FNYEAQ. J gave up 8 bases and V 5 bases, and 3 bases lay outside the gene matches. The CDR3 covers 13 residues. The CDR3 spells CASSATSGHEQFF. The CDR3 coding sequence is TGTGCCAGCAGCGCGACTAGCGGGCATGAGCAGTTCTTC.

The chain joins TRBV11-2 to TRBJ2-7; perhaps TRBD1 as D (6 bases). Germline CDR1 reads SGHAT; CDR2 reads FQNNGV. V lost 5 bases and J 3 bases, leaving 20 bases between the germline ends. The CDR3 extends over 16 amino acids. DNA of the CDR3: TGTGCCAGCAGCCTATTTCAGGGGCCTAAGGACTACGAGCAGTACTTC. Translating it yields CASSLFQGPKDYEQYF.

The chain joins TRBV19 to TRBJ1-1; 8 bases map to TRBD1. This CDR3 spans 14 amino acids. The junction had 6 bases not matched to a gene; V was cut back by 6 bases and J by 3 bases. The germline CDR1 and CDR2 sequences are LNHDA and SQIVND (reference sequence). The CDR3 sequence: CASSSGTGYTEAFF. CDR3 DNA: TGTGCCAGTAGCTCCGGGACAGGCTACACTGAAGCTTTCTTT.

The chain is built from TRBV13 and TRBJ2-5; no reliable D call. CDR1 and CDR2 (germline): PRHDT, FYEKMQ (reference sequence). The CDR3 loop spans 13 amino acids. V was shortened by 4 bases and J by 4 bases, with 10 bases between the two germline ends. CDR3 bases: TGTGCCAGCAGCTCCCCTCGAGGAGAGACCCAGTACTTC. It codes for CASSSPRGETQYF. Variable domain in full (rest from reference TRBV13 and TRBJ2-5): AAGVIQSPRHLIKEKRETATLKCYPIPRHDTVYWYQQGPGQDPQFLISFYEKMQSDKGSIPDRFSAQQFSDYHSELNMSSLELGDSALYFCASSSPRGETQYFGPGTRLLVL.

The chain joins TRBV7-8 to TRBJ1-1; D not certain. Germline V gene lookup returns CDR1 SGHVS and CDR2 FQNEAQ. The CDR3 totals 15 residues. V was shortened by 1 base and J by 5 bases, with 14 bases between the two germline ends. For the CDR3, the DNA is TGTGCCAGCAGCTTAGTATTCGGCGAGAGGACTGAAGCTTTCTTT. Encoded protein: CASSLVFGERTEAFF.

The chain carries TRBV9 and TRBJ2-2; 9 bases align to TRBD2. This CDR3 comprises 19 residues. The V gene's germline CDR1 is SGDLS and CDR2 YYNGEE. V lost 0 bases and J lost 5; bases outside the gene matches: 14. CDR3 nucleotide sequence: TGTGCCAGCAGCGTAGCTTTGGGTAGCGGGAGAATTGGGACCGGGGAGCTGTTTTTT. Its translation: CASSVALGSGRIGTGELFF.

In DNA form, the CDR3 reads TGTGCCAGCAGCTTAGGTAGCGGGATAAACTCAGATACGCAGTATTTT. Encoded protein: CASSLGSGINSDTQYF. The chain employs TRBV7-8 and TRBJ2-3; 8 bases line up with TRBD2. This CDR3 contains 16 residues. Per germline, CDR1 SGHVS and CDR2 FQNEAQ. V gave up 1 base and J gave up 4 bases; unmatched junction bases: 7.

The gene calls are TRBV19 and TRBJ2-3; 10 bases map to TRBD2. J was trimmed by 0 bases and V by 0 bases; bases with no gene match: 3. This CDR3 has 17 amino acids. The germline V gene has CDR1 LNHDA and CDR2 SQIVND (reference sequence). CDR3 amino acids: CASSIDELAGSTDTQYF. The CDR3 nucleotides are TGTGCCAGTAGTATAGATGAACTAGCGGGAAGCACAGATACGCAGTATTTT.

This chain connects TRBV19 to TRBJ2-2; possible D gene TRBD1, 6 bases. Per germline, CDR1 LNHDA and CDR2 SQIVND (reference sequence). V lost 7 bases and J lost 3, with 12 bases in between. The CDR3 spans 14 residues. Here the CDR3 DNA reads TGTGCCAGTAAGCTATGGACAGACACCGGGGAGCTGTTTTTT. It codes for CASKLWTDTGELFF.

The CDR3 region has the DNA TGTGCCAGCAGCCCAAGGCAGGCCAGCTCCTACAATGAGCAGTTCTTC. Encoded protein: CASSPRQASSYNEQFF. The chain recombines TRBV7-6 with TRBJ2-1; D remains unclear. The CDR3 is 16 amino acids. Germline lookup yields CDR1 SGHVS and CDR2 FNYEAQ. Deletions cut 5 bases from V and 0 bases from J, with 14 bases between.

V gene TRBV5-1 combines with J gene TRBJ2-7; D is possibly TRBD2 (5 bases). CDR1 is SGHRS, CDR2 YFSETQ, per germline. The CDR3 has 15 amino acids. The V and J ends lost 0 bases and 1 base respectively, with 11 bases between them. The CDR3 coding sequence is TGCGCCAGCAGCTTGGCCGGTCCGGGGTCCTACGAGCAGTACTTC. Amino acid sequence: CASSLAGPGSYEQYF. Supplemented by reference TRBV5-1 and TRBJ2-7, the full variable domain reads KAGVTQTPRYLIKTRGQQVTLSCSPISGHRSVSWYQQTPGQGLQFLFEYFSETQRNKGNFPGRFSGRQFSNSRSEMNVSTLELGDSALYLCASSLAGPGSYEQYFGPGTRLTVT.

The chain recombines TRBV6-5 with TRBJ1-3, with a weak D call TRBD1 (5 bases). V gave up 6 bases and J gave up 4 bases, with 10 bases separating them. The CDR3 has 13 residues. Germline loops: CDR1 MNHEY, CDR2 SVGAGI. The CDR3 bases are TGTGCCAGCAGCCGCGGGGCCGGAAACACCATATATTTT. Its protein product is CASSRGAGNTIYF.